One sample yielded the 21 T cell receptor beta chains listed below, sequenced in a study of vaccination effects on CD4 cells after COVID-19. Their antigens remain unidentified. Within the ViraFEST assay, antigen-specific CD4+ T cells underwent expansion with viral peptide pools prior to sequencing. Researchers isolated CD4+ T cells once 9 to 11 days of culture had elapsed. Each participant received a vaccine that was either BNT162b2 or mRNA-1273, given as two doses. Profiling relied on immunoSEQ multiplex PCR, and the TCRdb table lists in-frame clones only, not all of them. Here the sample spans roughly 24,000 clones, 75% to 85% being singletons. The input for sequencing was CD4+ T cells from PBMCs cultured with SARS-CoV-2 spike peptides, taken after COVID-19 vaccination. The receptors shown here come from a human donor who received a COVID-19 vaccine. Some clones in this sample may be carry-over from other donors' samples.

The chain joins TRBV9 to TRBJ1-2, with D possibly TRBD1 on 6 matching bases. V was shortened by 0 bases and J by 5 bases, with 14 bases between the two germline ends. CDR1 and CDR2 (germline): SGDLS, YYNGEE. This CDR3 comprises 15 residues. The CDR3 nucleotides are TGTGCCAGCAGCGTAGAGGCAGGGGTGGGATATGGCTACACCTTC. It codes for CASSVEAGVGYGYTF.

This clone was found once. This chain connects TRBV3-1 (or the pseudogene TRBV3-2) to TRBJ2-5; TRBD2 agrees at 7 bases. V was pared by 0 bases and J by 9 bases, with 10 bases of the junction left unmatched. Germline CDR1 is LGHDT and CDR2 is YNNKEL (reference sequence). The CDR3 length is 15 residues. CDR3 protein: CASSQDGRGSRAQYF. The CDR3 region has the DNA TGTGCCAGCAGCCAAGATGGGAGGGGCAGCCGGGCCCAGTACTTC.

This clone came up once. CDR3 nucleotides: TGTGCCAGCAGTGGTCACTATGGCTACACCTTC. Translated, it gives CASSGHYGYTF. The J gene is TRBJ1-2, the V gene TRBV2; D call uncertain. V was trimmed by 4 bases and J by 3 bases, leaving 3 bases between them. CDR3 length equals 11 residues. The germline CDR1 and CDR2 sequences are SNHLY and FYNNEI.

The chain combines TRBV4-1 with TRBJ2-5; TRBD2 agrees at 11 bases. The CDR3 contains 19 residues. CDR1 is MGHRA, CDR2 YSYEKL, per germline. V trimming: 3 bases; J trimming: 4 bases; junction bases outside the gene matches: 16. The CDR3 loop is CASSHPGWGSGGARETQYF. The CDR3 region has the DNA TGCGCCAGCAGCCACCCCGGATGGGGTAGCGGGGGGGCCAGAGAGACCCAGTACTTC.

This chain links TRBV7-2 with TRBJ1-2, with 8 positions matching TRBD1. V dropped 5 bases and J dropped 4; count of bases not matched to a gene: 3. CDR3 length equals 13 residues. In germline, CDR1 is SGHTA, CDR2 FQGNSA. The CDR3 loop reads CASSLDRVYGYTF. The CDR3 DNA sequence: TGTGCCAGCAGCCTGGACAGGGTCTATGGCTACACCTTC. The full variable domain, rest sourced from reference TRBV7-2 and TRBJ1-2, is GAGVSQSPSNKVTEKGKDVELRCDPISGHTALYWYRQSLGQGLEFLIYFQGNSAPDKSGLPSDRFSAERTGGSVSTLTIQRTQQEDSAVYLCASSLDRVYGYTFGSGTRLTVV.

The chain is built from TRBV19 and TRBJ2-3; D perhaps matches TRBD2 (7 bases). Germline lookup yields CDR1 LNHDA and CDR2 SQIVND (reference sequence). This CDR3 is 13 amino acids long. In DNA form, the CDR3 reads TGTTCCCGATGGGGGGGGGCCTTCCGGACGCAGTATTTT. Translation gives CSRWGGAFRTQYF.

The CDR3 sequence: CASSLLSNTEAFF. The CDR3 nucleotides are TGTGCCAGCAGTTTACTCTCGAACACTGAAGCTTTCTTT. The genes are TRBV12-3 or TRBV12-4 and TRBJ1-1; D gene unclear. V was clipped by 2 bases and J by 1 base, with 5 bases between them. The CDR3 contains 13 residues.

This rearrangement joins TRBV21-1 to TRBJ2-7; the table calls TRBD2, which could not be checked here. TRBV21-1 represents a pseudogene. This CDR3 spans 10 amino acids. The CDR3 sequence: CASSPFEQYV. The CDR3 region has the DNA TGTGCCAGCAGCCCCTTCGAGCAGTACGTC.

The chain combines TRBV7-3 with TRBJ2-1, with 11 positions matching TRBD2. Germline loops: CDR1 SGHTA, CDR2 FQGTGA. V gave up 2 bases and J gave up 10 bases; unmatched junction bases: 4. The CDR3 loop spans 14 amino acids. The CDR3 coding sequence is TGTGCCAGCAGCTTAGAACCTAGCGGGGGGGAGCAGTTCTTC. Its protein is CASSLEPSGGEQFF.

The V call is TRBV5-1, the J call TRBJ1-4; TRBD1 agrees at 10 bases. Looked up from germline, CDR1 is SGHRS and CDR2 is YFSETQ. V shed 2 bases, J shed 8 bases, and the junction held 3 bases outside the gene matches. The CDR3 is made up of 14 amino acids. The CDR3 DNA is TGCGCCAGCAGCTTTGGGACAGGGGAGGAAAAACTGTTTTTT. The encoded protein is CASSFGTGEEKLFF. Full variable domain (missing parts from reference TRBV5-1 and TRBJ1-4): KAGVTQTPRYLIKTRGQQVTLSCSPISGHRSVSWYQQTPGQGLQFLFEYFSETQRNKGNFPGRFSGRQFSNSRSEMNVSTLELGDSALYLCASSFGTGEEKLFFGSGTQLSVL.

CDR3 nucleotides: TGTGCCAGCAGCGGACCGGGACAAGAGCAGCCCCAGCATTTT. It encodes CASSGPGQEQPQHF. V and J are TRBV6-5 and TRBJ1-5, with D perhaps TRBD1 (6 bases). The CDR3 has 14 residues. Germline-derived CDR1 and CDR2 are MNHEY and SVGAGI. V dropped 6 bases and J dropped 7 bases, with 16 bases sitting between them.

The chain uses TRBV27 and TRBJ1-5; D uncertain. Looked up from germline, CDR1 is MNHEY and CDR2 is SMNVEV (reference sequence). The V and J ends lost 6 bases and 3 bases respectively, with 12 bases between them. The CDR3 covers 14 residues. The DNA of the CDR3 is TGTGCCAGCAGCCCTACAAGATTCAATCAGCCCCAGCATTTT. Translating gives CASSPTRFNQPQHF.

The chain uses TRBV10-1 and TRBJ2-1; possibly TRBD1 or TRBD2 for D (5 bases each). This CDR3 contains 14 residues. Germline V lookup: CDR1 WNHNN, CDR2 SYGVQD (reference sequence). The germline V and J ends were trimmed by 4 bases and 6 bases, with 13 bases remaining between them. CDR3 amino acids: CASSVGGTLNEQFF. DNA of the CDR3: TGCGCCAGCAGTGTTGGTGGGACCCTCAATGAGCAGTTCTTC.

The gene calls are TRBV24-1 and TRBJ1-5; 7 bases are a match to TRBD1. The CDR3 is 16 amino acids. Germline V CDR1 and CDR2: KGHDR, SFDVKD. V shed 4 bases and J 0 bases; nucleotides not matched to a gene: 5. CDR3 protein: CATSDRRGDSNQPQHF. The CDR3 coding sequence is TGTGCCACCAGTGACCGCAGGGGGGATAGCAATCAGCCCCAGCATTTT.

In this sample, this clone turned up once. The chain recombines TRBV5-6 with TRBJ1-1, with D perhaps matching TRBD1 (6 bases). CDR1 is SGHDT, CDR2 YYEEEE, per germline. Trimming stripped 4 bases from V and 0 bases from J, with 13 bases between. The CDR3 runs 15 residues. The CDR3 region has the DNA TGTGCCAGCAGCCCTACGACAGGTTTGAACACTGAAGCTTTCTTT. This encodes CASSPTTGLNTEAFF.

This chain links TRBV6-2 or TRBV6-3 with TRBJ2-5; TRBD2 is a possible D gene (6 bases). The germline V gene has CDR1 MNHEY and CDR2 SVGEGT. Trimming removed 1 base from V and 1 base from J, with 13 bases in between. The CDR3 loop spans 16 amino acids. CDR3 in amino acids: CASSYLSGPIQETQYF. CDR3 coding DNA: TGTGCCAGCAGTTACTTGAGCGGGCCGATCCAAGAGACCCAGTACTTC.

This clone was counted a few times. This chain connects TRBV2 to TRBJ2-3, with no clear D. In germline, CDR1 is SNHLY, CDR2 FYNNEI. The CDR3 length is 15 residues. Trimming removed 4 bases at V and 0 bases at J, with 11 bases between. In DNA, the CDR3 is TGTGCCAGCAGTGTGAACGGGCTCAGCACAGATACGCAGTATTTT. Translation: CASSVNGLSTDTQYF.

The V and J genes are TRBV5-5 and TRBJ1-5; TRBD1 might be the D (6 bases). Trimming removed 2 bases at V and 5 bases at J, with 11 bases between. Per the germline V gene, CDR1 is SGHKS and CDR2 is YYEKEE (reference sequence). The CDR3 sequence is 14 residues long. The CDR3 spells CASSFLAGDQPQHF. As DNA, the CDR3 is TGTGCCAGCAGCTTCTTGGCAGGGGATCAGCCCCAGCATTTT.

J is TRBJ1-2 and V is TRBV24-1; D gene ambiguous. The CDR3 has 11 amino acids. Germline assignment: CDR1 KGHDR and CDR2 SFDVKD. Trimming stripped 6 bases from V and 0 bases from J, with 1 base between. The DNA for the CDR3 is TGTGCCACCAGTTCTAACTATGGCTACACCTTC. Translating it yields CATSSNYGYTF.

Only one count was recorded for this clone. The V gene is TRBV5-1, the J gene TRBJ1-2; the D is unclear. V was clipped by 0 bases and J by 4 bases, with 4 bases between them. The CDR3 runs to 12 residues. Germline V gene data show CDR1 as SGHRS and CDR2 as YFSETQ. As DNA, the CDR3 is TGCGCCAGCAGCTTGGATGTCTATGGCTACACCTTC. Amino acid sequence: CASSLDVYGYTF.

V and J are TRBV6-1 and TRBJ2-5; D gene ambiguous. The germline V and J ends were trimmed by 1 base and 5 bases, with 8 bases remaining between them. CDR3 length: 13 residues. Germline values: CDR1 MNHNS, CDR2 SASEGT. CDR3 bases: TGTGCCAGCAGTGAAGGGTTGTTGGAGACCCAGTACTTC. Protein product: CASSEGLLETQYF.